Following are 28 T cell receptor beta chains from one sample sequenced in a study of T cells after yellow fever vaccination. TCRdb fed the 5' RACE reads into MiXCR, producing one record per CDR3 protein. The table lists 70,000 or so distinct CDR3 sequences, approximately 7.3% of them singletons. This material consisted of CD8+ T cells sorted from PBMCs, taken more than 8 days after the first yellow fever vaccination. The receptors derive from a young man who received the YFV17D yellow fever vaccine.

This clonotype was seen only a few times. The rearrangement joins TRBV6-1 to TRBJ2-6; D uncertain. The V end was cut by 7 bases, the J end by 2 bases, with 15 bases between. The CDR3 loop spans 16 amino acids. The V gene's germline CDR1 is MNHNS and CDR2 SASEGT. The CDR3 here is CASKVPTPPGANVLTF. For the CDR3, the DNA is TGTGCCAGCAAGGTCCCCACCCCTCCTGGGGCCAACGTCCTGACTTTC.

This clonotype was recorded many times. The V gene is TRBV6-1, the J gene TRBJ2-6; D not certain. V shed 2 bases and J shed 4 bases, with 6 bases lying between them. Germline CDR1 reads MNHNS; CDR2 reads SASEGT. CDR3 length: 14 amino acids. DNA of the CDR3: TGTGCCAGCAGTGAATTACGGGGGGCCAACGTCCTGACTTTC. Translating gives CASSELRGANVLTF.

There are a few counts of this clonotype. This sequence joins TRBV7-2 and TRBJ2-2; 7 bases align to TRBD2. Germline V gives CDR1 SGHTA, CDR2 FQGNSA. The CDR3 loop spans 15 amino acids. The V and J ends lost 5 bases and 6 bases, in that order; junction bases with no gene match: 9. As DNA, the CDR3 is TGTGCCAGCAGCCGCCCGACTAGCTGGTCCGGGGAGCTGTTTTTT. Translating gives CASSRPTSWSGELFF.

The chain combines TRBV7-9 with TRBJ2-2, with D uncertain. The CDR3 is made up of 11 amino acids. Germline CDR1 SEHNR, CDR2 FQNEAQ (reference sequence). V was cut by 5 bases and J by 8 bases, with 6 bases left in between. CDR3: CASSSEGELFF. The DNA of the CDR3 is TGTGCCAGCAGCAGTGAGGGGGAGCTGTTTTTT.

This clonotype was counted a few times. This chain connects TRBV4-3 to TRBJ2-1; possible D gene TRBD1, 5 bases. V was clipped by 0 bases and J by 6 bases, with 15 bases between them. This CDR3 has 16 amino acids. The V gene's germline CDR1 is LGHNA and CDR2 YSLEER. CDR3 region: CASSQEGPSQGNEQFF. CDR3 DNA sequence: TGCGCCAGCAGCCAAGAGGGGCCATCCCAAGGCAATGAGCAGTTCTTC.

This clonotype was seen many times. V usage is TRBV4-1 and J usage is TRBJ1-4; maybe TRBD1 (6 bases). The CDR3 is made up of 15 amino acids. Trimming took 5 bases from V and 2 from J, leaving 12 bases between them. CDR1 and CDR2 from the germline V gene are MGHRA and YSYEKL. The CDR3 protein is CASSIRQATNEKLFF. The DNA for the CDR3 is TGCGCCAGCAGCATCCGACAGGCGACTAATGAAAAACTGTTTTTT.

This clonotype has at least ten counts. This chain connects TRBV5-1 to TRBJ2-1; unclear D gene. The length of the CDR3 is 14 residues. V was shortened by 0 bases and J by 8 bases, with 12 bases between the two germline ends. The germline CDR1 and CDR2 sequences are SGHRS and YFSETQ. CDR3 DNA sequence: TGCGCCAGCAGCTTGGGGTCCAGTAGCCATGAGCAGTTCTTC. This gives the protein CASSLGSSSHEQFF.

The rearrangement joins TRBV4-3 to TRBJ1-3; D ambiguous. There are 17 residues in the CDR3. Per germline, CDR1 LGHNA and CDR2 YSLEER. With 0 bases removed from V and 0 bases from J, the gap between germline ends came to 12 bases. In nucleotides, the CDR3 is TGCGCCAGCAGCCAAGATGACGAGGCTGTCTCTGGAAACACCATATATTTT. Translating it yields CASSQDDEAVSGNTIYF.

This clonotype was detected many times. In DNA, the CDR3 is TGTGCCAGCAGCTTAGATGTTGCCCCGTACTACGAGCAGTACTTC. This gives the protein CASSLDVAPYYEQYF. The rearrangement joins TRBV11-3 to TRBJ2-7; D unresolved. V was shortened by 0 bases and J by 3 bases, with 12 bases between the two germline ends. Germline CDR1 and CDR2: SGHNT and YENEEA. CDR3 size: 15 residues.

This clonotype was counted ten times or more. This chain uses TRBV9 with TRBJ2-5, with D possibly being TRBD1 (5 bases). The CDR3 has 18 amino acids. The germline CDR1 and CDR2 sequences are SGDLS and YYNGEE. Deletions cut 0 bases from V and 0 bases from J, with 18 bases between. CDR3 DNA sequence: TGTGCCAGCAGCGTAGGGGGTGGGCAGGGCCGTTACCAAGAGACCCAGTACTTC. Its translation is CASSVGGGQGRYQETQYF.

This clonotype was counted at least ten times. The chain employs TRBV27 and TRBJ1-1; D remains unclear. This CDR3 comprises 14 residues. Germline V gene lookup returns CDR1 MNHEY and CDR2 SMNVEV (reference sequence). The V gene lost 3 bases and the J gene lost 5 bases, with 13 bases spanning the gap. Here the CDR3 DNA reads TGTGCCAGCAGTTTCGGACCCTTAGGGACTGAAGCTTTCTTT. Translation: CASSFGPLGTEAFF.

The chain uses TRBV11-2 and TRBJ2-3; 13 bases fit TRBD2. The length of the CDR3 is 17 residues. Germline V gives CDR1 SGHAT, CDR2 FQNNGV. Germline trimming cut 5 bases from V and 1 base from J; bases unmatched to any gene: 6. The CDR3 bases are TGTGCCAGCAGCCGGACTAGCGGGGGTCTCCGCACAGATACGCAGTATTTT. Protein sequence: CASSRTSGGLRTDTQYF. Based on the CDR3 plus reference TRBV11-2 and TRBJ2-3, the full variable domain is EAGVAQSPRYKIIEKRQSVAFWCNPISGHATLYWYQQILGQGPKLLIQFQNNGVVDDSQLPKDRFSAERLKGVDSTLKIQPAKLEDSAVYLCASSRTSGGLRTDTQYFGPGTRLTVL.

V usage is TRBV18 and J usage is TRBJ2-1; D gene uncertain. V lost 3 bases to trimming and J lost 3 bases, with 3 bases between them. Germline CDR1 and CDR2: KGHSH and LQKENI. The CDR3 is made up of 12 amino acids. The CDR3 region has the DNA TGTGCCAGCTCACCCTTCTACAATGAGCAGTTCTTC. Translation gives CASSPFYNEQFF.

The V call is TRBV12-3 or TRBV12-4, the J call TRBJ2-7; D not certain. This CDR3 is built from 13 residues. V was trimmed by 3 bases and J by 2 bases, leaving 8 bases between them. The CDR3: CASSFTNTYEQYF. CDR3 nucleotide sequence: TGTGCCAGCAGTTTTACAAATACCTACGAGCAGTACTTC.

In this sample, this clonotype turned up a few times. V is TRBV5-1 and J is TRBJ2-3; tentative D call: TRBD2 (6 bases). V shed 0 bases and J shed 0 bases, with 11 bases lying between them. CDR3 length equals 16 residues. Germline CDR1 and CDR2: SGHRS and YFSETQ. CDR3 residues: CASSLALARSTDTQYF. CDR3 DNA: TGCGCCAGCAGCTTGGCTCTAGCGAGAAGCACAGATACGCAGTATTTT.

This CDR3 reads CASSREWSVYNEQFF. The CDR3 DNA is TGTGCCAGCAGCCGCGAGTGGTCGGTCTACAATGAGCAGTTCTTC. The V and J genes are TRBV3-1 and TRBJ2-1; D unclear. The CDR3 runs 15 residues. V was clipped by 4 bases and J by 3 bases, with 13 bases between them. Germline values: CDR1 LGHDT, CDR2 YNNKEL (reference sequence).

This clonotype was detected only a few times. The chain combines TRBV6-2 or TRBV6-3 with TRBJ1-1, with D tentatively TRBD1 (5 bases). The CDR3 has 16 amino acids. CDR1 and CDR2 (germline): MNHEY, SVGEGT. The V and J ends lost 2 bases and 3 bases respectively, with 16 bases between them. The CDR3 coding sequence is TGTGCCAGCAGTTACGGCCGGCGGGAAGGGGACACTGAAGCTTTCTTT. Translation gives CASSYGRREGDTEAFF.

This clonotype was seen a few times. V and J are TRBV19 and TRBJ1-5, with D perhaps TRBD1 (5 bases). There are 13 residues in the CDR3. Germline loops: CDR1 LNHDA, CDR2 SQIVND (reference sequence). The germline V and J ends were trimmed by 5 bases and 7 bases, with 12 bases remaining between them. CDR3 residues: CASSVTGAQPQHF. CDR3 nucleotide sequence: TGTGCCAGTAGTGTAACAGGCGCCCAGCCCCAGCATTTT.

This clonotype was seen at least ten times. Here the CDR3 reads CASSRGATDSYEQYV. The CDR3, as DNA: TGTGCCAGCAGCCGAGGGGCTACCGACTCCTACGAGCAGTACGTC. This chain links TRBV7-9 with TRBJ2-7; D could derive from TRBD1 or TRBD2 (5 bases each). Between the trimmed V and J ends, which lost 5 bases and 0 bases, there was a span of 14 bases. The CDR3 has 15 amino acids. The V gene's germline CDR1 is SEHNR and CDR2 FQNEAQ (reference sequence).

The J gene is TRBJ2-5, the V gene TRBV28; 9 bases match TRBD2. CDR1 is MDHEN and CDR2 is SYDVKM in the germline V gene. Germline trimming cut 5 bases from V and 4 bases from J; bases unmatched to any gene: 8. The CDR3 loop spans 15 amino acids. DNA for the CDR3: TGTGCCAGCAGTCCCGGGACTAGCACCTCAGAGACCCAGTACTTC. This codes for CASSPGTSTSETQYF.

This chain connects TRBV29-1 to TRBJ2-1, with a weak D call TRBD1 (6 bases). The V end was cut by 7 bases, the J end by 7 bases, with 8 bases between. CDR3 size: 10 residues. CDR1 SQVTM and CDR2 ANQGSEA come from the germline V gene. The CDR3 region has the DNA TGCAGCGGGCAGGGGAATGAGCAGTTCTTC. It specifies CSGQGNEQFF.

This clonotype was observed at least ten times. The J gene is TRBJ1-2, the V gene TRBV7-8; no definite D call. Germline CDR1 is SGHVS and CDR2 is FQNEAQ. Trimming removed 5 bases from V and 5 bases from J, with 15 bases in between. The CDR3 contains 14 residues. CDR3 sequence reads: CASSIGSAAYGYTF. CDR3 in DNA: TGTGCCAGCAGCATAGGGTCGGCAGCGTATGGCTACACCTTC.

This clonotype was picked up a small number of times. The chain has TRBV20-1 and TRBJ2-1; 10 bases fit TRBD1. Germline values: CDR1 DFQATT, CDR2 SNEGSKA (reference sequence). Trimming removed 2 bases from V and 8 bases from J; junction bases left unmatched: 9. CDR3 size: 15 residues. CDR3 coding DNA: TGCAGTGCTAGACCCGACAGGGGGCTTATTGATGAGCAGTTCTTC. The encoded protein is CSARPDRGLIDEQFF.

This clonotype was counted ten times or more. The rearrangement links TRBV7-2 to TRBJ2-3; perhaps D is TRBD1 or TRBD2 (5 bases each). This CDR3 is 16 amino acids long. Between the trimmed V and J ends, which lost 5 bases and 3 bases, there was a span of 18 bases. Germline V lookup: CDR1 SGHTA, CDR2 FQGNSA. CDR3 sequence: CASSTPGTPNTDTQYF. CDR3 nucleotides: TGTGCCAGCAGCACCCCCGGGACCCCTAATACAGATACGCAGTATTTT.

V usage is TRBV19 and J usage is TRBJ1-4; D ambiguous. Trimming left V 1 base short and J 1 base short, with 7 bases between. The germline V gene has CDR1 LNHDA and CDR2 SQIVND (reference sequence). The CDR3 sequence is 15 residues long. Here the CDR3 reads CASSIGYRTNEKLFF. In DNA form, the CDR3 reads TGTGCCAGTAGTATAGGGTACAGAACTAATGAAAAACTGTTTTTT.

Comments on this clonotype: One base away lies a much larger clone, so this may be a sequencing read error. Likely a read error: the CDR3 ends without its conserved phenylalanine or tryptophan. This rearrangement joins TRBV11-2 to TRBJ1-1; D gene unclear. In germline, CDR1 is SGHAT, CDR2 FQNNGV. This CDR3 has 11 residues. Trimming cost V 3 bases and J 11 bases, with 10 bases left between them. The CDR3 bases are TGTGCCAGCAGCTTCGGGGTTGAGGCTTTCTCT. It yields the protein CASSFGVEAFS.

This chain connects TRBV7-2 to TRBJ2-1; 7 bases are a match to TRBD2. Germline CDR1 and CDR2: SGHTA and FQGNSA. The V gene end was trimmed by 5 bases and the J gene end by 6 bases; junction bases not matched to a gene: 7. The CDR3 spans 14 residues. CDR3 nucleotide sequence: TGTGCCAGCAGCCAGGGACTATCGTCCAATGAGCAGTTCTTC. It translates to CASSQGLSSNEQFF.

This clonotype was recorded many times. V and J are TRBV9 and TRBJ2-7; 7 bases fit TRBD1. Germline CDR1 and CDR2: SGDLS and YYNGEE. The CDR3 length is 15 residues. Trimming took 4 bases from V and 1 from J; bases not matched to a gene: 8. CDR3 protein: CASSPLETGSYEQYF. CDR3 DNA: TGTGCCAGCAGCCCGCTTGAGACAGGGTCCTACGAGCAGTACTTC.